Listed below are T cell receptor beta chains from one sample, sequenced in a study of OX40 agonist ivuxolimab in advanced cancers. The assay was immunoSEQ multiplex PCR, and TCRdb's table has in-frame clones only and misses some. The table shows approximately 90,000 clones, with approximately 85% occurring only once. The sequencing here drew on CD4+ or CD8+ T cells sorted from blood, taken in a trial of the OX40 agonist ivuxolimab. These receptors were collected from an adult with an advanced solid tumor such as melanoma, head and neck, liver or kidney cancer. Each CDR3 is given with its conserved first and last residue. D genes are given only for firm matches. A clone size is listed for some rows: how often the clone was seen (once, few, many), or a class if it is expanded.

.,TRBV19,.,TRBJ1-1,TGTGCCAGTAGTACGGTGCATGCTGGGCGCGCTGAAGCTTTCTTT,CASSTVHAGRAEAFF
few,TRBV5-6,.,TRBJ1-1,TGTGCCAGCAATTTGTTGAACACTGAAGCTTTCTTT,CASNLLNTEAFF
.,TRBV2,TRBD1,TRBJ2-1,TGTGCCAGAAGGACAGGGGATGAGCAGTTCTTC,CARRTGDEQFF
.,TRBV7-9,TRBD1,TRBJ2-5,TGTGCCAGCAGCCCGGGACAGGGTTTGGGACAAGAGACCCAGTACTTC,CASSPGQGLGQETQYF
few,TRBV9,TRBD1,TRBJ1-4,TGTGCCAGCAGCCCTAACCCAGGGGGCGGGGGTGAAAAACTGTTTTTT,CASSPNPGGGGEKLFF
.,TRBV4-2,.,TRBJ2-6,TGTGCCAGCAGCCAAGATACGGGGGCTGGGGCCAACGTCCTGACTTTC,CASSQDTGAGANVLTF
.,TRBV5-4,.,TRBJ2-7,TGTGCCAGCAGCGCCCCAGATCGGGACCGGTCCTACGAGCAGTACTTC,CASSAPDRDRSYEQYF
.,TRBV5-6,.,TRBJ2-2,TGTGCCAGCAGCTTGGTACAGACCACCGGGGAGCTGTTTTTT,CASSLVQTTGELFF
once,TRBV11-3,.,TRBJ2-7,TGTGCCAGCAGCCCCCGAAACGATTTGGACGCCGATAGATCCTACGAGCAGTACTTC,CASSPRNDLDADRSYEQYF
once,TRBV18,.,TRBJ1-2,TGTGCCAGCTCACCGCAAGGTTCCGGGGAGAGCTACACCTTC,CASSPQGSGESYTF
many,TRBV7-2,TRBD2,TRBJ2-1,TGTGCCAGCAGCTTAGGTAGCGGGAGCAACAATGAGCAGTTCTTC,CASSLGSGSNNEQFF
.,TRBV7-9,.,TRBJ1-3,TGTGCCAGCAGCTTCAATGAGGGAAACACCATATATTTT,CASSFNEGNTIYF
.,TRBV7-8,.,TRBJ1-2,TGTGCCAGCAGCCTGGACAGTTACCTTGCTAGCTACACCTTC,CASSLDSYLASYTF
.,TRBV5-6,.,TRBJ2-7,TGTGCCAGCAGCGCTTCAGGCGAGCAGTACTTC,CASSASGEQYF
.,TRBV19,.,TRBJ1-2,TGTGCCAGTAAACGGGGAACCTATGGCTACACCTTC,CASKRGTYGYTF
.,TRBV18,.,TRBJ1-1,TGTGCCAGCTCGGACACAAACAGGAGGTCGACTGAAGCTTTCTTT,CASSDTNRRSTEAFF
.,TRBV2,TRBD1,TRBJ2-6,TGTGCCAGCAGTCGGACAGGGGGCCCTGGGGCCAACGTCCTGACTTTC,CASSRTGGPGANVLTF
.,TRBV11-1,TRBD2,TRBJ2-3,TGTGCCAGCAGCTCCCTAGCGGGAGGAATGGATACGCAGTATTTT,CASSSLAGGMDTQYF
.,TRBV7-3,TRBD2,TRBJ2-1,TGTGCCAGCAGCTTGGCGGGAGGGCAGAATGAGCAGTTCTTC,CASSLAGGQNEQFF
few,TRBV27,TRBD1,TRBJ1-3,TGTGCCAGCAGGGACAGGTCTGGAAACACCATATATTTT,CASRDRSGNTIYF